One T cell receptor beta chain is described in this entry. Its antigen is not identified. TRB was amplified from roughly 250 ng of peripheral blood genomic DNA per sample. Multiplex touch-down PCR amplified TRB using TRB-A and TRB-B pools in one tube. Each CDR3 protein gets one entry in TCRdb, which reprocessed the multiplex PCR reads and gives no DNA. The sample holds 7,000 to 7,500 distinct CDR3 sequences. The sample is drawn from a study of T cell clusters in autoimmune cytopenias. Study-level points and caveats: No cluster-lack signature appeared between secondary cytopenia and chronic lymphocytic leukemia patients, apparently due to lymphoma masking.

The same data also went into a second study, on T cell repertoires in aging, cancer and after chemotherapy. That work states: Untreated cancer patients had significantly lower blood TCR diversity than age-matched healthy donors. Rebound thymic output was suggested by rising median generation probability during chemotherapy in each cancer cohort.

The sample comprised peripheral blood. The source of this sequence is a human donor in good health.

The CDR3 sequence: CASSLYRGDTDTQYF. The chain combines TRBV7-2 with TRBJ2-3; checking the TCRdb D call of TRBD2 is not possible without DNA. This CDR3 region has 15 residues. The germline CDR1 and CDR2 sequences are SGHTA and FQGNSA. The full variable domain, with the rest looked up from reference TRBV7-2 and TRBJ2-3, is GAGVSQSPSNKVTEKGKDVELRCDPISGHTALYWYRQSLGQGLEFLIYFQGNSAPDKSGLPSDRFSAERTGGSVSTLTIQRTQQEDSAVYLCASSLYRGDTDTQYFGPGTRLTVL.